Sequencing of this T cell receptor beta chain was carried out in a study of response to subunit inactivated influenza vaccine (dated by TCRdb to between 2018 and 2020). Regarding the complete study: Deep quantitative T cell receptor repertoire profiling was used in the study to track responses to a trivalent subunit inactivated influenza vaccine. Overall study outcomes, separate from this receptor: The authors suggested that each seasonal influenza vaccination may recruit only a limited number of new T cells.

Measured from the cysteine to the phenylalanine, the CDR3 is 13 residues long. The retained sequence is limited to the CDR3, 39 bases, with the frame set at the first base. The junction shows trimming of 4 bases on V and 6 bases on J, plus 13 bases between the germline ends. The germline V gene yields SGHDN for CDR1 and FVKESK for CDR2. The library came from RT-PCR. TCRdb shows the sequencer as Illumina HiSeq 2500. TCRdb's own reprocessing of the public reads used fastp at Q25 and MiXCR and kept productive beta chains. Duplicate CDR3 protein sequences are folded into a single record with the most common DNA and genes. In this sample the table shows about 190,000 distinct CDR3 sequences, roughly 14% of which occur a single time. The top ten clones comprise roughly 25% of the sample. As to this clonotype: It lacks a known antigen. The sample holds no much larger clone one base away, and base qualities are not on file.

The V and J genes are TRBV14 and TRBJ2-7; the D gene assignment is ambiguous. The material was CD8+ T cells sorted from PBMCs, obtained 5 days after vaccination. The TCR comes from a man over 45 who received an inactivated influenza vaccine. Donor details come from another sample of the same person, matched by shared clones. The CDR3 protein sequence reads: CASSPSVRGEQYF. The DNA sequence is given as TGTGCCAGCAGCCCCTCCGTGCGAGGCGAGCAGTACTTC.